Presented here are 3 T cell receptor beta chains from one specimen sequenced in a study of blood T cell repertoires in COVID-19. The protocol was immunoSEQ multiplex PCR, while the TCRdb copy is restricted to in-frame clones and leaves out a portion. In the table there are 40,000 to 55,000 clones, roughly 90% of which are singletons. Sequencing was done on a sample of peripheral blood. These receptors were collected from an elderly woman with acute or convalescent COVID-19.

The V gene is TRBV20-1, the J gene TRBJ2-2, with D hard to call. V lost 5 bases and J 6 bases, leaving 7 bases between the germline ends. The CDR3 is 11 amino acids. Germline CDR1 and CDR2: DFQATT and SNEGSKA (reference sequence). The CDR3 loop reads CSAQEAGELFF. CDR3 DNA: TGCAGTGCTCAAGAGGCCGGGGAGCTGTTTTTT.

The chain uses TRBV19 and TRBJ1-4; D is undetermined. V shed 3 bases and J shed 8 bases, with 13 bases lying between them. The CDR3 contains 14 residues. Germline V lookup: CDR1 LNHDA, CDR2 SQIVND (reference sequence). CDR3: CASSIGGAGEKLFF. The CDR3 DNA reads TGTGCCAGTAGTATTGGAGGAGCTGGAGAAAAACTGTTTTTT.

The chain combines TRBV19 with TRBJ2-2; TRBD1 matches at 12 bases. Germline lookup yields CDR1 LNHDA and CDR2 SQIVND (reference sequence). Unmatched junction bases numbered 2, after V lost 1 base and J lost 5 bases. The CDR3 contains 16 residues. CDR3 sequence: CASSIGDRGHTGELFF. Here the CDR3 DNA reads TGTGCCAGTAGTATAGGGGACAGGGGGCATACCGGGGAGCTGTTTTTT. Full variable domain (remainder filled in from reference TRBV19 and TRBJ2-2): DGGITQSPKYLFRKEGQNVTLSCEQNLNHDAMYWYRQDPGQGLRLIYYSQIVNDFQKGDIAEGYSVSREKKESFPLTVTSAQKNPTAFYLCASSIGDRGHTGELFFGEGSRLTVL.